This T cell receptor (beta chain) came from a study of blood T cell repertoires in COVID-19. Turning to the study itself: Collection of acute and convalescent COVID-19 samples took place in the United States, Italy and Spain. Sources were T cells, B-cell-depleted T cells, or PBMCs; the material itself was cDNA or gDNA.

As handled by the study authors: Nucleated cell counts were estimated from reference gene primer amplification. Clones were sequenced by immunoSEQ multiplex PCR, and TCRdb holds only the in-frame ones, with some missing. That table gives V, J and clone size, and the DNA gave D and trimming. The sample shows some 350,000 clones, around nine tenths of them seen only once. The TCR comes from a human donor in a cohort sampled during active COVID-19. Sequenced sample: peripheral blood.

CDR3 sequence reads: CASSLEQAVNEQFF. CDR3 DNA: TGTGCCAGCAGCTTGGAACAGGCGGTGAATGAGCAGTTCTTC. This sequence joins TRBV5-4 and TRBJ2-1; possibly TRBD1 for D (5 bases). CDR3 length: 14 residues. Trimming left V 0 bases short and J 7 bases short, with 11 bases between. Germline CDR1 and CDR2: SGHNT and YYREEE (reference sequence).